Below, 5 T cell receptor beta chains from the same sample are listed, as sequenced in a study of CD8 T cells in Susac syndrome. cDNA came from about 0.5 to 1 ug RNA primed by random hexamers. TCRdb re-analysed the immunoSEQ multiplex PCR reads in MiXCR, keeping a single row per CDR3 protein. The sample shows around 170,000 distinct CDR3 sequences, approximately 95% of them seen only once. Specimen: CD8+ T cells from PBMCs. The receptors stem from a human donor with Susac syndrome.

This clonotype was detected only once. The V and J genes are TRBV27 and TRBJ1-1; perhaps TRBD1 as D (5 bases). V was shortened by 5 bases and J by 5 bases, with 15 bases between the two germline ends. This CDR3 is built from 14 residues. Germline-derived CDR1 and CDR2 are MNHEY and SMNVEV (reference sequence). CDR3 amino acids: CASSPRGRGTEAFF. DNA for the CDR3: TGTGCCAGCAGTCCAAGGGGCAGAGGAACTGAAGCTTTCTTT.

The J gene is TRBJ2-1, the V gene TRBV5-8, with TRBD1 as a possible D gene (5 bases). Germline V lookup: CDR1 SGHTS, CDR2 YDEGEE. CDR3 size: 15 residues. With 1 base removed from V and 7 bases from J, the gap between germline ends came to 15 bases. The CDR3 sequence: CASSLRQNTQNEQFF. For the CDR3, the DNA is TGTGCCAGCAGCTTGAGACAGAATACCCAGAATGAGCAGTTCTTC. Complete variable domain (other parts from reference TRBV5-8 and TRBJ2-1): EAGVTQSPTHLIKTRGQQATLRCSPISGHTSVYWYQQALGLGLQFLLWYDEGEERNRGNFPPRFSGRQFPNYSSELNVNALELEDSALYLCASSLRQNTQNEQFFGPGTRLTVL.

This chain connects TRBV28 to TRBJ2-7; possible D gene TRBD2, 6 bases. The length of the CDR3 is 16 residues. Germline CDR1 MDHEN, CDR2 SYDVKM. Between the trimmed V and J ends, which lost 5 bases and 0 bases, there was a span of 17 bases. As DNA, the CDR3 is TGTGCCAGCAGTCCTCATTGGCGCGGGGCCTCCTACGAGCAGTACTTC. Its protein product is CASSPHWRGASYEQYF.

The count of this clonotype is one. The V gene is TRBV9, the J gene TRBJ2-7; D is ambiguous. The CDR3 has 14 residues. The germline V gene has CDR1 SGDLS and CDR2 YYNGEE. The V end lost 0 bases, the J end lost 3 bases, and 10 bases lay between the germline ends. CDR3 coding DNA: TGTGCCAGCAGCGTAGGTCCAGAAATCTACGAGCAGTACTTC. Amino acids: CASSVGPEIYEQYF.

The chain carries TRBV4-2 and TRBJ1-1; no clear D. V was pared by 0 bases and J by 7 bases, with 9 bases between. This CDR3 spans 13 amino acids. The germline V gene encodes CDR1 LGHNA and CDR2 YNFKEQ. The CDR3 sequence is CASSQDGWVEAFF. The CDR3, as DNA: TGTGCCAGCAGCCAAGATGGTTGGGTTGAAGCTTTCTTT.